This T cell receptor beta chain was recovered during a study of T-cell memory formation after mild COVID-19. Study-wide background: Largely donor-specific TCR clusters were found.

This clonotype was counted a few times. Its specificity is unknown. A single record per CDR3 protein comes from TCRdb applying MiXCR to the 5' RACE reads. This sample carries roughly 510,000 distinct CDR3 sequences, roughly 17% of them seen once, and the ten largest clones take about 8.1%. Study observations and caveats: Pre-infection memory held some responding clones, suggesting pre-existing cross-reactive T cells responded.

The CDR3 runs 12 residues. V lost 7 bases to trimming and J lost 7 bases, with 10 bases between them. Source material: PBMCs or a T cell subset sorted from them (not recorded which). This clonotype was sampled from an adult woman who had mild COVID-19 (a few samples of this study predate the infection). Cell type and time point are not known. The chain has TRBV12-3 or TRBV12-4 and TRBJ2-2; D ambiguous. The chain's CDR3 is CASTKWGGELFF. Written as DNA, the CDR3 is TGTGCCAGCACCAAATGGGGCGGGGAGCTGTTTTTT.